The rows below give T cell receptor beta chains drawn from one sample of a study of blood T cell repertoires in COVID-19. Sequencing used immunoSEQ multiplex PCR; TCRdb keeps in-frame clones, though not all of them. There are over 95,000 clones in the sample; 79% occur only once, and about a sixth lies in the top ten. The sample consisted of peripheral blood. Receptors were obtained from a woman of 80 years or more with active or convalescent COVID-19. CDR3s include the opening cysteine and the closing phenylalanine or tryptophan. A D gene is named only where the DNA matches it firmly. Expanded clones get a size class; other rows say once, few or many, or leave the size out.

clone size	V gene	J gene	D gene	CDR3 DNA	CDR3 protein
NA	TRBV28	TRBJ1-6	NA	TGTGCCAGCCGGTCAGAGCGGTCACCCCTCCACTTT	CASRSERSPLHF
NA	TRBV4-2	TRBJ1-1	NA	TGTGCCAGCAGCCAAGATATGATTTCGGGTGCTTTCTTT	CASSQDMISGAFF
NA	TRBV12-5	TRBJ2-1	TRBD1	TGTGCTAGTGGTTTGGGGACAGGGTTAAGTGAGCAGTTCTTC	CASGLGTGLSEQFF
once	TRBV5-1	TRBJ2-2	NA	TGCGCCAGCAGCTTGAGGGCAGGGATGGGCACCGGGGAGCTGTTTTTT	CASSLRAGMGTGELFF
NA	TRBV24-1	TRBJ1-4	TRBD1	TGTGCCACGGGGGAGGACAGGGAAGAAAAACTGTTTTTT	CATGEDREEKLFF
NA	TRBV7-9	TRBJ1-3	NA	TGTGCCAGCAGCTTTTCGACAACCCCTGGAAACACCATATATTTT	CASSFSTTPGNTIYF
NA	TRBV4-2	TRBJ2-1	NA	TGTGCCAGCAGCCAACGTGCCGGGGACTCTCAGATCAATGAGCAGTTCTTC	CASSQRAGDSQINEQFF
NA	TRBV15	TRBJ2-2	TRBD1	TGTGCCACCAGCAGAGCACAGGGGGCCGGGGAGCTGTTTTTT	CATSRAQGAGELFF
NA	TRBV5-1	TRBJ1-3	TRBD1	TGCGCCAGCAGCCCGGGGACAGGGAATGCTGGAAACACCATATATTTT	CASSPGTGNAGNTIYF
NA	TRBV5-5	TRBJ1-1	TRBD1	TGTGCCAGCAGCTTGGGAGCTGACAGGGGGAACACTGAAGCTTTCTTT	CASSLGADRGNTEAFF
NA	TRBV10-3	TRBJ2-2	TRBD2	TGTGCCATCAGTGAGTCGGCGGGAGGCAACACCGGGGAGCTGTTTTTT	CAISESAGGNTGELFF
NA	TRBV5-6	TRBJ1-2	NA	TGTGCCAGCAGCTTGGTAGGGCAGGGGCGGTTGAAAGGCTACACCTTC	CASSLVGQGRLKGYTF
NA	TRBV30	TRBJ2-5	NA	TGTGCCTACGGGGGGCTCCCCGGGACCCGGTCAGAGACCCAGTACTTC	CAYGGLPGTRSETQYF
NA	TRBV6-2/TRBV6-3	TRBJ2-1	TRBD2	TGTGCCAGCAGTCTATGGACTAGCGGGAGAACACGTGAGCAGTTCTTC	CASSLWTSGRTREQFF
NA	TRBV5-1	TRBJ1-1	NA	TGTGCCAGCAGCTGGGCCTTTGATACTGAAGCTTTCTTT	CASSWAFDTEAFF
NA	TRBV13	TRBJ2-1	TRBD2	TGTGCCAGCAGCTTTATGGGAGGGAACAATGAGCAGTTCTTC	CASSFMGGNNEQFF
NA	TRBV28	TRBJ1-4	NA	TGTGCCAGCAAAAATGGGCTCAGGGGCGTAAATGAAAAACTGTTTTTT	CASKNGLRGVNEKLFF
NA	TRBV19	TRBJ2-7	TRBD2	TGTGGTACCTCCGCTAGCGGGAGGGCCTACGAGCAGTACTTC	CGTSASGRAYEQYF
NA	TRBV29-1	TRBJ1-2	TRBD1	TGCAGCGTTGGGGTGTCGGACAGGGGGAATGGCTACACCTTC	CSVGVSDRGNGYTF